The present TCR beta chain was sequenced within a study of blood T cell repertoires in COVID-19. Study context: Samples of COVID-19 (acute and convalescent) were obtained from the United States, Italy and Spain. PBMCs, B-cell-depleted T cells, or T cells were the source of the cDNA or gDNA that made up the material.

Authors' analysis steps: Reference gene primer amplification in the assay estimated nucleated cell counts. The data were produced by immunoSEQ multiplex PCR, yet TCRdb's version contains in-frame clones alone and is incomplete. The V and J calls and clone size are taken from that table; D and trimming were inferred from the DNA. The table lists around 250,000 clones, approximately 85% of them singletons, with about 5.4% in the top ten. The CDR3 runs 16 residues. Germline CDR1 reads SGDLS; CDR2 reads YYNGEE. V shed 0 bases and J 8 bases; nucleotides not matched to a gene: 11. Patients from Seattle were sampled longitudinally, starting during active infection.

The source material was peripheral blood. The chain combines TRBV9 with TRBJ2-3; TRBD2 matches 8 bases. This receptor was obtained from a woman older than 75 with COVID-19, enrolled during active disease. Here the CDR3 DNA reads TGTGCCAGCAGCGTAGGCGGGGGGCCTTCTGGGGGTACGCAGTATTTT. Amino acid sequence: CASSVGGGPSGGTQYF.